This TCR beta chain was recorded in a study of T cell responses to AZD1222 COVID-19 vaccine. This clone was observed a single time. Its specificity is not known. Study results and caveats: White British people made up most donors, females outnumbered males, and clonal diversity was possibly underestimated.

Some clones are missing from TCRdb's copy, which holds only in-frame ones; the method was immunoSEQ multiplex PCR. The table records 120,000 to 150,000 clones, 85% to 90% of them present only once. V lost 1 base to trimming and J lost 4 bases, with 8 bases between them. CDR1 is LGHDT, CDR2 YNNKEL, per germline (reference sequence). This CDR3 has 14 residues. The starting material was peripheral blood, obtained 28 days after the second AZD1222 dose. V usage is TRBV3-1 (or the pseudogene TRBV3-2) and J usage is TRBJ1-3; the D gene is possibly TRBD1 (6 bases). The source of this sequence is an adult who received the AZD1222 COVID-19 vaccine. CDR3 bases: TGTGCCAGCAGCCAAGGGGGGCGGGGAAACACCATATATTTT. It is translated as CASSQGGRGNTIYF.